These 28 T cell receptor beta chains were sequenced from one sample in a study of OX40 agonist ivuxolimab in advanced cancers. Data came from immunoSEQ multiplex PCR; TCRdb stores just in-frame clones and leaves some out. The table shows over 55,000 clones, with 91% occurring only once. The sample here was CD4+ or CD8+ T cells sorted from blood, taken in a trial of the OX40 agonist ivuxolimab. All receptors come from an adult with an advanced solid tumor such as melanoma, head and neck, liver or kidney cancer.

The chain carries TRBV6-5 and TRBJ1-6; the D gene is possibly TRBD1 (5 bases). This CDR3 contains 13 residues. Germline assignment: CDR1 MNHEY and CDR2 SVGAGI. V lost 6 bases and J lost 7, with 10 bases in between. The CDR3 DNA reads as TGTGCCAGCAGCCGACAGATCAATTCACCCCTCCACTTT. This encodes CASSRQINSPLHF.

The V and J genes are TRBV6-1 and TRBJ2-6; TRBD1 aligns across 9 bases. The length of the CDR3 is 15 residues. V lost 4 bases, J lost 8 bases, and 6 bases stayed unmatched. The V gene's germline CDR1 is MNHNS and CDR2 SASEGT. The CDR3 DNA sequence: TGTGCCAGCAGTGGCGCGACAGGGGGGTCCAACGTCCTGACTTTC. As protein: CASSGATGGSNVLTF.

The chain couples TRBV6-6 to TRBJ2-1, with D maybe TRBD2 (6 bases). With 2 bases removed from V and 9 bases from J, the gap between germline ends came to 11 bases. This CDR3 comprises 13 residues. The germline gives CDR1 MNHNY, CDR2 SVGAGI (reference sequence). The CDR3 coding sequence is TGTGCCAGCAGTTACGGCGGGAAGAGTGAGCAGTTCTTC. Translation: CASSYGGKSEQFF.

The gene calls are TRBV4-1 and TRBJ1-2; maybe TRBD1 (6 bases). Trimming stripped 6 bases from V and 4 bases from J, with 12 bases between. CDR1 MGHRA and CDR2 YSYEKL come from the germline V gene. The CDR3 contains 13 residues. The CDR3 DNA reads TGCGCCAGCAGTCCTACAGGGAGCTATGGCTACACCTTC. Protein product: CASSPTGSYGYTF.

CDR3 residues: CASSRDETNEQFF. The CDR3 nucleotides read TGCGCCAGCAGCCGGGACGAGACCAATGAGCAGTTCTTC. The rearrangement uses TRBV5-1 and TRBJ2-1, with D perhaps matching TRBD1 or TRBD2 (5 bases each). The germline V gene has CDR1 SGHRS and CDR2 YFSETQ. With 4 bases removed from V and 6 bases from J, the gap between germline ends came to 11 bases. This CDR3 has 13 amino acids.

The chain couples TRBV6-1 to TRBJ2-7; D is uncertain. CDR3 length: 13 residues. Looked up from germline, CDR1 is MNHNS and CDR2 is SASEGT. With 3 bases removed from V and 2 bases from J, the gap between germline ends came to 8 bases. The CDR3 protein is CASSEPGPYEQYF. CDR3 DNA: TGTGCCAGCAGTGAGCCAGGCCCCTACGAGCAGTACTTC.

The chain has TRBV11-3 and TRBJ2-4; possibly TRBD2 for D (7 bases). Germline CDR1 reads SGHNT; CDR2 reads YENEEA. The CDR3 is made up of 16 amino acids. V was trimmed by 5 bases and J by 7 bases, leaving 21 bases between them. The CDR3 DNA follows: TGTGCCAGCAGCCCCGGGGGGCCAGGGGAGGGGAACATTCAGTACTTC. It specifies CASSPGGPGEGNIQYF.

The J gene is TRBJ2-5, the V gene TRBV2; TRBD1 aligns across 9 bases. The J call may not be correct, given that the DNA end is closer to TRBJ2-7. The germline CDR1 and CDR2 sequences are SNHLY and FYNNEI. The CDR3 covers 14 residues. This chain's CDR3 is CASMPGQGLYEQYF. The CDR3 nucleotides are TGTGCCAGCATGCCGGGACAGGGCCTCTACGAGCAGTACTTC.

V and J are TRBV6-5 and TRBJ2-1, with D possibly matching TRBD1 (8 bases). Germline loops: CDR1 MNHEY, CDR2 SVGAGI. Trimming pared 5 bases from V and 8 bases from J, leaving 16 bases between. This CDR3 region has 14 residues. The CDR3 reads CASSPRTGRDEQFF. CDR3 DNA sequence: TGTGCCAGCAGTCCCCGGACAGGGAGGGATGAGCAGTTCTTC.

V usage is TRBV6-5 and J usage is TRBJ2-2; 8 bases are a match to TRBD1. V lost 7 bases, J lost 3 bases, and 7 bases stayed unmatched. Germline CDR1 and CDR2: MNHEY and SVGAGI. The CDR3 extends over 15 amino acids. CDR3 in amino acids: CASIPGQAYTGELFF. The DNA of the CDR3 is TGTGCCAGCATCCCGGGACAGGCTTACACCGGGGAGCTGTTTTTT.

The CDR3 DNA reads TGTGCCTGGAATCCGGGACTAGCGGGGGCCCAAGAGACCCAGTACTTC. Protein sequence: CAWNPGLAGAQETQYF. The genes are TRBV30 and TRBJ2-5, with 14 bases matching TRBD2. V shed 4 bases and J 1 base; nucleotides not matched to a gene: 5. Germline V gene lookup returns CDR1 GTSNPN and CDR2 SVGIG (reference sequence). This CDR3 is 16 amino acids long.

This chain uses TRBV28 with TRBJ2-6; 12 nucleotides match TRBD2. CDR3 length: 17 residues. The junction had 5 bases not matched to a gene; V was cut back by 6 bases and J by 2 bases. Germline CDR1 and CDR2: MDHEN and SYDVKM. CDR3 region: CASSQTSGSTGANVLTF. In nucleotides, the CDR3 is TGTGCCAGCAGCCAGACTAGCGGGAGTACTGGGGCCAACGTCCTGACTTTC.

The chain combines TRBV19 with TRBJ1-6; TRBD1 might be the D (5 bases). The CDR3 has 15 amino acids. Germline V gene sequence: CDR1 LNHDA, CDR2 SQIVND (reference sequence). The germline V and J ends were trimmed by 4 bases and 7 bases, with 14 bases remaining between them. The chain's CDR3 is CASSTSGPLNSPLHF. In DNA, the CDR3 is TGTGCCAGTAGTACGTCGGGACCCCTGAATTCACCCCTCCACTTT.

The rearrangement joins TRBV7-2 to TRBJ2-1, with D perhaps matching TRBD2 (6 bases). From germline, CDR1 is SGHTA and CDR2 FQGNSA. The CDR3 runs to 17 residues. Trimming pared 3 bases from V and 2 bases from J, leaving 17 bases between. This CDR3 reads CASSLSSVAGPYNEQFF. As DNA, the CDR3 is TGTGCCAGCAGCTTGTCTAGCGTCGCGGGGCCCTACAATGAGCAGTTCTTC.

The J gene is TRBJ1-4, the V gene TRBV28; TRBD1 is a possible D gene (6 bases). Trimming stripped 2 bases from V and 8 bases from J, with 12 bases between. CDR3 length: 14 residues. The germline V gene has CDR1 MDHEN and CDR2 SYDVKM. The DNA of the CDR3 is TGTGCCAGCAGTTTAGGGGGCTGGGGAGAAAAACTGTTTTTT. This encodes CASSLGGWGEKLFF.

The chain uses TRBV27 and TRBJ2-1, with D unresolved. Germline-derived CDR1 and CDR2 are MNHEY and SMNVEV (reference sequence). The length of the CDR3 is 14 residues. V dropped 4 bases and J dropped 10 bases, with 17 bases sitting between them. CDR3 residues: CASSSAEVWSEQFF. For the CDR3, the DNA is TGTGCCAGCAGTTCTGCTGAAGTCTGGAGCGAGCAGTTCTTC.

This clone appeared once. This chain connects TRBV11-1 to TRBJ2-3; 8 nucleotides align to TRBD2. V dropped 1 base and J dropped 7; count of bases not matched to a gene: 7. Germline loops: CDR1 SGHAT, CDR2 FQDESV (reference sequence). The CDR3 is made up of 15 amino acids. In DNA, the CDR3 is TGTGCCAGCAGCTTAGATCGGAGCGGGAGCCATACGCAGTATTTT. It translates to CASSLDRSGSHTQYF.

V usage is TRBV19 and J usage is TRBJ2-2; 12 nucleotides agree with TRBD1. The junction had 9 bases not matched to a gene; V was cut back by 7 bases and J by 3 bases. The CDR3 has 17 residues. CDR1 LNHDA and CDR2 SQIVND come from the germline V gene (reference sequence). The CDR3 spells CASTDTGTGGDTGELFF. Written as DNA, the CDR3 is TGTGCCAGTACCGATACCGGGACAGGGGGCGACACCGGGGAGCTGTTTTTT.

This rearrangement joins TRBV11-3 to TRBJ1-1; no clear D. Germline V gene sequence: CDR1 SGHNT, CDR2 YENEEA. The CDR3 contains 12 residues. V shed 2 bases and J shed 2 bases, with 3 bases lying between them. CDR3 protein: CASSLKNTEAFF. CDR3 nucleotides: TGTGCCAGCAGCTTAAAAAACACTGAAGCTTTCTTT.

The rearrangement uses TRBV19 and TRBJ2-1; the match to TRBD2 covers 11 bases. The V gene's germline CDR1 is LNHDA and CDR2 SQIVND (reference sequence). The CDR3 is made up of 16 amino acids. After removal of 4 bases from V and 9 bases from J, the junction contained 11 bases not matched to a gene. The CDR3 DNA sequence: TGTGCCAGTAGTAGCCAGGCTAGCGGGGGGATCGGTGAGCAGTTCTTC. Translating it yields CASSSQASGGIGEQFF.

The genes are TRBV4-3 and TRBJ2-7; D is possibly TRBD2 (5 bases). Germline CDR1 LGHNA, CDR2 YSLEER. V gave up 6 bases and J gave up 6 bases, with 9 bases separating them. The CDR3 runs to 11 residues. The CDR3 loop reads CASSGLSEQYF. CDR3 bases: TGCGCCAGCAGTGGACTCTCCGAGCAGTACTTC.

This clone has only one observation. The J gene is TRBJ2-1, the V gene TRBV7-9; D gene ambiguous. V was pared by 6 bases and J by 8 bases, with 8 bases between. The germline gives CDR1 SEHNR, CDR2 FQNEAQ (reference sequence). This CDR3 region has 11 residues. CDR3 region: CASRGVYEQFF. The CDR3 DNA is TGTGCCAGCAGGGGCGTCTATGAGCAGTTCTTC. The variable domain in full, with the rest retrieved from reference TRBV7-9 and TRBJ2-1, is DTGVSQNPRHKITKRGQNVTFRCDPISEHNRLYWYRQTLGQGPEFLTYFQNEAQLEKSRLLSDRFSAERPKGSFSTLEIQRTEQGDSAMYLCASRGVYEQFFGPGTRLTVL.

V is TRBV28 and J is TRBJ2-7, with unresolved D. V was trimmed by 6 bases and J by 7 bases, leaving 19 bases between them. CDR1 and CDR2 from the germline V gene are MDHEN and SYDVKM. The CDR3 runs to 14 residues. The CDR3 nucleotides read TGTGCCAGCAGCCTTCCTCACGCGCCTAGGGAGCAGTACTTC. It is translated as CASSLPHAPREQYF.

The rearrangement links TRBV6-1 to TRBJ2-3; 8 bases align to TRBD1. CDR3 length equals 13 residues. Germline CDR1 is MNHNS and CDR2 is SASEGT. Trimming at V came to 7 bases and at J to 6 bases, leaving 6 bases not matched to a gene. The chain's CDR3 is CASIRQGSDTQYF. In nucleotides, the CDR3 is TGTGCCAGCATCAGACAGGGGTCGGATACGCAGTATTTT.

The chain's CDR3 is CASTLGASGANVLTF. As DNA, the CDR3 is TGCGCCAGCACCCTTGGCGCCTCTGGGGCCAACGTCCTGACTTTC. The V call is TRBV5-1, the J call TRBJ2-6; D unresolved. Germline V CDR1 and CDR2: SGHRS, YFSETQ. The length of the CDR3 is 15 residues. Trimming stripped 6 bases from V and 0 bases from J, with 10 bases between.

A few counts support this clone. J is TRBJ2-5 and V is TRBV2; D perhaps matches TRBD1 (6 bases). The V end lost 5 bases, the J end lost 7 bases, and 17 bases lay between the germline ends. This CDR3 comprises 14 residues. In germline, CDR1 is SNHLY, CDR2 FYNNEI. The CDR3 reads CASSTRDTIWTQYF. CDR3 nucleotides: TGTGCCAGCAGTACCCGGGACACCATCTGGACCCAGTACTTC.

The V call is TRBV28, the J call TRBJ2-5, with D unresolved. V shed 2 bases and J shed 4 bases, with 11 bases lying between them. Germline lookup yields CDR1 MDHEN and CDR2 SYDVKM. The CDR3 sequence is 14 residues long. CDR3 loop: CASSLAGRTETQYF. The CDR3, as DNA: TGTGCCAGCAGTTTAGCCGGGCGAACAGAGACCCAGTACTTC.

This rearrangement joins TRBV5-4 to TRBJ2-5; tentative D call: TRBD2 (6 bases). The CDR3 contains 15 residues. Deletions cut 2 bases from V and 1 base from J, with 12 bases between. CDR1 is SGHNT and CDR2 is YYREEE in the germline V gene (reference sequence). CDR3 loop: CASSFGGTRQETQYF. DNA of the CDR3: TGTGCCAGCAGCTTTGGCGGGACCCGCCAAGAGACCCAGTACTTC.